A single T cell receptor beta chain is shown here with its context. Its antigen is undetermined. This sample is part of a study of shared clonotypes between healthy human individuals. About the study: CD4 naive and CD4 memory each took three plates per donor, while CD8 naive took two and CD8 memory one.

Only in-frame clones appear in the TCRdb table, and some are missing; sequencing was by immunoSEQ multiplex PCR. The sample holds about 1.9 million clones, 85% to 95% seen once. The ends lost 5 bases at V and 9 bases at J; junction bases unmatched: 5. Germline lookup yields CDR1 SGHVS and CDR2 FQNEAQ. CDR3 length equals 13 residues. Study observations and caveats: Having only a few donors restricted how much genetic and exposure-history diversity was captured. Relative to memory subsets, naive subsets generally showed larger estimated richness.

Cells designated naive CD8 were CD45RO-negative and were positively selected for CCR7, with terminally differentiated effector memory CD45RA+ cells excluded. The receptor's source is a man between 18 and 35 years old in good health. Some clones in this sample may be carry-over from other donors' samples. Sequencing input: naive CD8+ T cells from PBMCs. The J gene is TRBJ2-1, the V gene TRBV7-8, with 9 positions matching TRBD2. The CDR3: CASSAARGGEQFF. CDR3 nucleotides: TGTGCCAGCAGCGCGGCGCGGGGGGGTGAGCAGTTCTTC.